This T cell receptor beta chain was obtained from a study of T cell responses to AZD1222 COVID-19 vaccine. Broader study findings: Unmutated variant regions are reportedly the target of nearly half of TCRs that are spike-specific. It was only after the peak T cell response that any repertoires were sampled.

Sequencing was performed with immunoSEQ multiplex PCR; in TCRdb, only in-frame clones are kept and a portion is missing. The profile shows approximately 270,000 clones, about 94% of them singletons. For this clone: What it recognizes is unknown. Other DNA variants within this sample encode the same CDR3.

In germline, CDR1 is MGHRA, CDR2 YSYEKL. V was clipped by 0 bases and J by 7 bases; unmatched bases: 4. The CDR3 loop spans 16 amino acids. The chain links TRBV4-1 to TRBJ2-3; TRBD2 matches at 13 bases. This specimen consisted of peripheral blood, obtained 28 days after the second AZD1222 dose. The receptor comes from an adult who received the AZD1222 COVID-19 vaccine. This CDR3 reads CASSQDRTSGSNTQYF. CDR3 nucleotide sequence: TGCGCCAGCAGCCAAGATCGGACTAGCGGGAGTAATACGCAGTATTTT.